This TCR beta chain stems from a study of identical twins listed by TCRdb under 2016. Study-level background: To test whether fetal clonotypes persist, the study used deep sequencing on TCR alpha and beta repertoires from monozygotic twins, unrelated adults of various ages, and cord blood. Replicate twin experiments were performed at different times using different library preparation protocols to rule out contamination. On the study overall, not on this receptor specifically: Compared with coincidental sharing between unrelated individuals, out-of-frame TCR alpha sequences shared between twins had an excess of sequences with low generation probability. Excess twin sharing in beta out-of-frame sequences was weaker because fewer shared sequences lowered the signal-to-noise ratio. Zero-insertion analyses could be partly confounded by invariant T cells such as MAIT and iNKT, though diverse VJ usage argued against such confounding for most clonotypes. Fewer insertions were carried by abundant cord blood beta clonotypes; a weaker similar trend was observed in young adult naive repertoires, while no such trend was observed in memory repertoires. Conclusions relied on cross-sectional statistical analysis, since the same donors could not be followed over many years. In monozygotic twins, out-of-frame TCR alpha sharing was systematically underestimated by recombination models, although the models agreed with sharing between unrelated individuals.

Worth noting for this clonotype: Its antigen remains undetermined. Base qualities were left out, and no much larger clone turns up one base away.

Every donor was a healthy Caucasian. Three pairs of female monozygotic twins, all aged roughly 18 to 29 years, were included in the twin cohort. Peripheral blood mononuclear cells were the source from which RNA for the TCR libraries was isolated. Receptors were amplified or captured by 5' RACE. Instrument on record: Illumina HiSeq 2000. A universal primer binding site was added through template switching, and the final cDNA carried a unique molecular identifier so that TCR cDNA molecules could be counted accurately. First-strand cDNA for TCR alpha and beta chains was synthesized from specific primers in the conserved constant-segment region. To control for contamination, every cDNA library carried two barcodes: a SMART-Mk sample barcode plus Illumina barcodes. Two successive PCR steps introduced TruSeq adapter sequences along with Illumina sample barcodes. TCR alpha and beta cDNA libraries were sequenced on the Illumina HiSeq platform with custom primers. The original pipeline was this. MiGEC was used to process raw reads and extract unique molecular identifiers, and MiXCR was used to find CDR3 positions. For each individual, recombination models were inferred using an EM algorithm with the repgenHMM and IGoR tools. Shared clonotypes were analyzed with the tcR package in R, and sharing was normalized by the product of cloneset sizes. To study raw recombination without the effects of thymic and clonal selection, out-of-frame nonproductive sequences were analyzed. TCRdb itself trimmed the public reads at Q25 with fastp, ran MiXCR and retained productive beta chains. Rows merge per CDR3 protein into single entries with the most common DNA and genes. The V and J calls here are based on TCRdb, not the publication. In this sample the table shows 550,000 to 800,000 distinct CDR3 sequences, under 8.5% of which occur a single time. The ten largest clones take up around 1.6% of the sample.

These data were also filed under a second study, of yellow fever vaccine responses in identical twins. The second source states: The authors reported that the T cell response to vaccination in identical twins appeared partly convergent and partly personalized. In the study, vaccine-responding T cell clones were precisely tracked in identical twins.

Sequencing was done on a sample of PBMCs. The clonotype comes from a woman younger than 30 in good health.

The bases read TGCGCCAGCAGCCAAGAAGGGGGTATGAGGACTGAAGCTTTCTTT. The translation is CASSQEGGMRTEAFF. The chain is assembled from TRBV4-1 and TRBJ1-1; TRBD1 is perhaps the D gene, given 6 matching bases. Including the terminal cysteine and phenylalanine, the CDR3 comprises 15 residues. Only the CDR3 part of the read is kept: 45 bases, read in frame from the first base. V loses 0 bases of germline sequence and J loses 5 bases, and the interval between the two ends is 13 bases. According to the germline V gene, CDR1 reads MGHRA and CDR2 reads YSYEKL.